This TCR beta chain is from a study of cytomegalovirus exposure and HLA in healthy donors (dated by TCRdb to about 2017). Turning to the overall study: An earlier analysis of under 600 of the donors reported 250 to 300 Gb of sequence data and some 120 million unique TCR beta sequences from some 180 million T cells. The study profiled the T cell repertoires of more than 500 subjects by immunosequencing and related them to cytomegalovirus serostatus. On average, roughly 250,000 unique TCR beta nucleotide sequences were sequenced per donor among some 430 genotyped donors of the cohort, with around 19% of those sequences being non-productive. HLA typing covered class I and class II loci at four-digit resolution. Four to six DR-DQ haplotypes were handled as single units for association and clustering, since linkage in the cohort was strong. Rather than drawing on any new phenotypic data, the later analysis identified candidate immune exposures from TCR beta sequences and the way those sequences occurred across donors. An earlier analysis of 450 to 750 of the donors used high-throughput TCR beta sequencing to judge whether each TCR beta V gene segment behaved as functional or pseudogenic. Donor age, sex, ethnicity and CMV serostatus were collected together with the repertoire data. To predict cytomegalovirus infection status, the study brought together high-throughput TCR immunosequencing, statistical association of individual TCRs with disease status, and machine learning. A later analysis re-analyzed previously published TCR beta repertoires from 660 or so donors and added high-resolution HLA genotyping to study TCR occurrence patterns. A later genetic analysis took genome-wide SNP genotypes for about 55% of the roughly 700 donors and used that subset as a discovery cohort. The number of donors typed differed by locus, with about 629-630 for A, B, C, DRB1 and DQB1, around 560 for DQA1, over 600 for DPA1, and some 470 for DPB1. Roughly 300 gigabases of sequencing data and 70 million to 100 million unique TCR sequences were included in an early release covering under 650 HLA-typed donors. Along with the approximately 700-subject first cohort, a separate validation cohort of approximately 110 different subjects was used. The study aimed to test whether cataloging public T cell receptors could reveal signatures of past pathogen exposure. Every discovery cohort repertoire had been produced on one sequencing platform. Of the 398 genotyped donors, about 80% fell in the genetic ancestry cluster associated with self-reported Caucasian donors. General conclusions and limits of the study: A further reported finding was that TCR beta sequences accurately predicted the HLA-A and HLA-B alleles for most subjects in the first cohort. Most TCR sequences were observed very rarely across donors, whereas some public TCRs were present in many individuals. A cluster of highly shared sequence variants was judged likely to be a technical artifact of the sequencing pipeline. Cytomegalovirus status was reported to be diagnosed by the classifier with high specificity and sensitivity in both the original and validation cohorts. A later analysis associated 15,000 or so TCR beta sequences with specific HLA alleles at a false discovery rate of 0.05. The study gave a list of under 200 TCR beta chains associated with cytomegalovirus. Because some donors lacked HLA typing at each locus, the association tests relied only on the typed subset. A later analysis found that most CMV-associated TCR beta chains appeared HLA-restricted, with HLA associations seemingly driven largely by CMV exposure. The only immune exposure information available for the cohort was CMV serostatus. Three of the identified cytomegalovirus-associated TCR beta chains were confirmed in vitro to be specific for cytomegalovirus antigens. Correlated functional status among segregating V segments might reflect linkage disequilibrium, but an unknown experimental factor could not be ruled out. Compared with equally common non-associated chains, HLA-associated TCR beta chains in a later analysis were more clonally expanded and had lower generation probabilities. Several of the top co-occurrence clusters appeared to be linked to parvovirus B19, influenza, CMV and Epstein-Barr virus, according to a later analysis. In this cohort, only TCR beta chains were sequenced, and detectable features were limited by the absence of alpha or paired-chain data. An association between a missense DCLRE1C variant and V-gene and J-gene trimming of TCR beta chains was found in a later genetic analysis and replicated in an independent cohort. Because counts were too low, about 18 rarely observed V segments, including chromosome 9 orphons, were excluded from the earlier analysis of several hundred of the donors. Sequencing depth was assumed to be roughly uniform across donors in the presence/absence analyses, though that assumption may not hold. According to the authors, the approach could potentially be generalized to other disease states and immunological phenotypes. Compared with the 666-donor mean, donors in an Asian-associated ancestry cluster had fewer N-insertions in productive TCRs, according to a later genetic analysis. When HLA alleles, especially DR and DQ, strongly co-occurred, TCR associations were difficult to assign to individual alleles. Some IMGT-functional V segments, including TRBV6-2 and TRBV6-3, could not be distinguished by the 87-base-pair reads and were therefore excluded. In an earlier analysis of some 640 of the donors, most TCR beta V segments were observed in productive rearrangements about 87% or about 30% of the time, broadly matching IMGT annotations. In a later analysis, TCR association rates were found to vary across HLA loci, with the most associated TCRs seen for DRB1 alleles and the fewest for HLA-C alleles.

The cohort was made up of 666 healthy bone marrow donors. At the time of sampling, all cohort members were nominally healthy, though unrecorded immune exposures were likely present. The donor was CMV seronegative and belonged to the group of around 350 seronegative cohort members. Every donor gave a peripheral blood sample, and the peripheral blood mononuclear cells from that sample were used for TCR beta sequencing. Genomic DNA extraction from the blood cell samples was performed with the Qiagen DNeasy Blood Extraction Kit. With regard to this clone: Its antigen remains unidentified. No base-level quality is on record; no much larger clone is a single base apart.

Library prep was done by the immunoSEQ multiplex PCR assay. For the multiplex PCR, a mixture combining 60 forward primers for TCR Vbeta segments and 13 reverse primers for TCR Jbeta segments was used. A multiplex PCR assay on genomic DNA amplified the CDR3 region of rearranged TCR beta genes. On the Illumina HiSeq System, the amplified TCR beta libraries were sequenced as 87-base-pair reads. On the authors' methods: A later analysis tallied 75 million to 85 million unique TCR beta chains across the 660 or so repertoires, and some 10 million of those chains were shared by two or more donors. A nearest-neighbor algorithm error-corrected the raw reads and collapsed the reads into unique sequences, merging closely related sequences to remove PCR and sequencing errors. V, D and J gene segments were assigned by aligning CDR3 sequences to IMGT reference sequences. For a sequence to be retained, at least a six-nucleotide match to both a V gene segment and a J gene segment was required. A rearrangement counted as productive if the CDR3 had no stop codons and remained in frame with V and J, and every other rearrangement counted as non-productive. Following IMGT convention, CDR3 was defined as the stretch from the second conserved V-encoded cysteine to the conserved J-encoded phenylalanine. The earlier analysis of a few hundred of the donors excluded any sequence lacking an unambiguous match to a single V gene segment. In an earlier analysis of 587 of the donors, a V segment was called functional when productive rearrangements were above 56.7%, and segregating when the standard deviation between donors exceeded 5%. A statistical classification framework was developed to diagnose cytomegalovirus status using the catalog of TCR beta chain sequences. In a later analysis, TCR nucleotide sequences were compared against IMGT/GENE-DB human TR gene sequences so that V and J genes could be assigned. Using the TCRdist pipeline, a later analysis assigned CDR3 sequences along with most-parsimonious VDJ recombination scenarios. In a later analysis, each TCR beta chain was defined by its CDR3 amino acid sequence together with its V-gene family, and reads lacking a unique V-gene family were excluded. As a way to deal with suspected cross-contamination and a sequencing artifact, a later analysis dropped approximately 570 nucleotide sequences that were highly shared and had low generation probability. A later analysis calculated a clonal expansion index for each public chain from normalized within-repertoire ranks of inferred template counts. A later analysis computed generation probabilities with a VDJ recombination model fitted to out-of-frame rearrangements, and checked the results against IGoR. Hypergeometric tests were used in a later analysis to score TCR-TCR, TCR-HLA and TCR-CMV co-occurrence, with a repertoire-size bias correction applied to the TCR pairs. False discovery rates were estimated in a later analysis by permuting HLA or CMV assignments 20 times. A later analysis grouped co-occurring TCRs with DBSCAN, adding TCRdist sequence similarity when clustering within HLA-allele-positive subsets. Repertoires with fewer than 30,000 or more than 120,000 public chains, plus five repertoires with anomalous nucleotide sharing, were excluded from co-occurrence clustering. TCRdb carries this immuneACCESS record with in-frame sequences only. Its versions omit some clonotypes, under half of them owing to an unresolved V gene in the studies checked, with the rest unexplained. V, J and clone size are those of that table, while D and trimming were read from the DNA. This sample has some 57,000 clones in its table, and just under 75% of those were observed once. The ten most abundant clones make up roughly 5% of the sample.

Clipping removes 5 bases from V and 5 bases from J, with 16 as the unmatched junction base count. Including cysteine and phenylalanine, the CDR3 has 18 amino acids. Only CDR3 DNA remains: 54 bases, in frame from the first base. Reading the germline V gene gives CDR1 SGHAT and CDR2 FQNNGV. This clonotype originated in a woman under 40 in good health and CMV-seronegative. Sequencing was performed on PBMCs. Recombination joined TRBV11-2 with TRBJ2-1; TRBD2 lines up with 9 middle nucleotides. The nucleotides read TGTGCCAGCAGCATTAGCGGGAGCCCCTCCTTTTTTAACAATGAGCAGTTCTTC. It codes for CASSISGSPSFFNNEQFF.